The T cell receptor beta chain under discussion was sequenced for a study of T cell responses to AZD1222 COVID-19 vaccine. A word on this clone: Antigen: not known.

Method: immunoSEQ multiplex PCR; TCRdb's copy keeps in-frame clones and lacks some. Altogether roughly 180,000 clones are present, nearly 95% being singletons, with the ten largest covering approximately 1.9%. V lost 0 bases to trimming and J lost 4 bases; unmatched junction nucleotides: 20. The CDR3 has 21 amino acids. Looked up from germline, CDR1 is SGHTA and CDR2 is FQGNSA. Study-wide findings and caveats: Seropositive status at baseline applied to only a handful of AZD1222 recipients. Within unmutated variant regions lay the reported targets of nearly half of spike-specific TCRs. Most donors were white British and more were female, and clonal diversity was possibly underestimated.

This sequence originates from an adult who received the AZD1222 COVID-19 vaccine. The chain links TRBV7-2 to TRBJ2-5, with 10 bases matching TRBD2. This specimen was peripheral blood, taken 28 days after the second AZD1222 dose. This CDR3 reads CASSLAGGSAGGAFRRETQYF. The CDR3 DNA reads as TGTGCCAGCAGCTTAGCGGGTGGCTCAGCGGGGGGGGCCTTTCGTCGAGAGACCCAGTACTTC.